These 5 T cell receptor beta chains were all obtained from the same sample, sequenced in a study of T cell responses to AZD1222 COVID-19 vaccine. This table comes from immunoSEQ multiplex PCR, and its TCRdb copy is limited to in-frame clones, with some not included. The sample has roughly 150,000 clones, about nine tenths seen once; the top ten hold more than 0.9%. The sequences come from peripheral blood, collected 28 days after the second AZD1222 dose. These receptors were obtained from an adult who received the AZD1222 COVID-19 vaccine.

The chain couples TRBV12-3 or TRBV12-4 to TRBJ1-1, with TRBD1 as a possible D gene (5 bases). The V end was cut by 3 bases, the J end by 6 bases, with 11 bases between. This CDR3 spans 13 amino acids. Here the CDR3 reads CASSFGGRAEAFF. CDR3 bases: TGTGCCAGCAGTTTTGGGGGTCGCGCTGAAGCTTTCTTT.

Here the CDR3 DNA reads TGTGCCAGCAGTCTCGCCTCTGGGGCCAACGTCCTGACTTTC. Translation gives CASSLASGANVLTF. The chain links TRBV27 to TRBJ2-6; D gene ambiguous. The length of the CDR3 is 14 residues. CDR1 is MNHEY and CDR2 is SMNVEV in the germline V gene (reference sequence). Trimming left V 5 bases short and J 0 bases short, with 5 bases between.

This clone was observed a single time. This chain uses TRBV7-2 with TRBJ2-7; unclear D gene. This CDR3 has 12 residues. The V gene's germline CDR1 is SGHTA and CDR2 FQGNSA. V shed 1 base and J shed 5 bases, with 6 bases lying between them. CDR3 DNA sequence: TGTGCCAGCAGCTTAGGGGTTAACGAGCAGTACTTC. It codes for CASSLGVNEQYF.

The chain recombines TRBV20-1 with TRBJ1-1; a possible D gene is TRBD1 (6 bases). Germline V gives CDR1 DFQATT, CDR2 SNEGSKA (reference sequence). The V end was cut by 5 bases, the J end by 7 bases, with 11 bases between. The CDR3 is 11 residues long. The CDR3 DNA is TGCAGTGCTTACAGGGAATATGAAGCTTTCTTT. Amino acids: CSAYREYEAFF.

The V and J genes are TRBV29-1 and TRBJ1-2; D perhaps matches TRBD1 (5 bases). Per the germline V gene, CDR1 is SQVTM and CDR2 is ANQGSEA. This CDR3 spans 15 amino acids. Trimming removed 5 bases at V and 4 bases at J, with 20 bases between. In nucleotides, the CDR3 is TGCAGCGTTCTCATCAGGGACGGAGGCCGCTATGGCTACACCTTC. Its protein product is CSVLIRDGGRYGYTF.